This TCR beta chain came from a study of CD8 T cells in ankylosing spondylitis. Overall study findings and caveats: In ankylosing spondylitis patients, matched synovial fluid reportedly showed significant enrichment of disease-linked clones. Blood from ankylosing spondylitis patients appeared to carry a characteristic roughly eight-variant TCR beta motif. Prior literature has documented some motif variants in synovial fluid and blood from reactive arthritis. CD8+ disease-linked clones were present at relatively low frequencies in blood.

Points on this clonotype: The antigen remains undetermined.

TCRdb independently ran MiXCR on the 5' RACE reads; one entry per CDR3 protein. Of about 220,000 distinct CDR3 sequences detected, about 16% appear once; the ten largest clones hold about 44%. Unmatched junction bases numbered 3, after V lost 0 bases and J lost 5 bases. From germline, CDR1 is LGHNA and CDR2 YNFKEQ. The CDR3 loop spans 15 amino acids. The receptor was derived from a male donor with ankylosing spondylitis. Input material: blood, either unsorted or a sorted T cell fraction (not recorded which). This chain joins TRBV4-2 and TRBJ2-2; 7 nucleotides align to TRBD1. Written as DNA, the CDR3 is TGTGCCAGCAGCCAAGAATACAGGGGAACCGGGGAGCTGTTTTTT. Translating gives CASSQEYRGTGELFF.